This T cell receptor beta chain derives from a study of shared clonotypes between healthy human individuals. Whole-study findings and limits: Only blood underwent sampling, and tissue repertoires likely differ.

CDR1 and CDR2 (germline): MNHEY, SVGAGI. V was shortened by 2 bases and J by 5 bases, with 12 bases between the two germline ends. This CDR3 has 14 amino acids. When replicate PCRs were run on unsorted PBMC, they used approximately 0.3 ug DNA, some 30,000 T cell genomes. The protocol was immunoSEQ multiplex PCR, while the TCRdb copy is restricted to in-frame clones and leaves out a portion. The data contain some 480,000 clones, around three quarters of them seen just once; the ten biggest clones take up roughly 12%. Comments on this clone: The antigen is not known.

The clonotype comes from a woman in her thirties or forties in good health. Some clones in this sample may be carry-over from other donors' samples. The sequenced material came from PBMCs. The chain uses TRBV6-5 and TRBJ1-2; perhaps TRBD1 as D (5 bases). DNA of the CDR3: TGTGCCAGCAGTTACGCCGGGACTTGGTATGGCTACACCTTC. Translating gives CASSYAGTWYGYTF.